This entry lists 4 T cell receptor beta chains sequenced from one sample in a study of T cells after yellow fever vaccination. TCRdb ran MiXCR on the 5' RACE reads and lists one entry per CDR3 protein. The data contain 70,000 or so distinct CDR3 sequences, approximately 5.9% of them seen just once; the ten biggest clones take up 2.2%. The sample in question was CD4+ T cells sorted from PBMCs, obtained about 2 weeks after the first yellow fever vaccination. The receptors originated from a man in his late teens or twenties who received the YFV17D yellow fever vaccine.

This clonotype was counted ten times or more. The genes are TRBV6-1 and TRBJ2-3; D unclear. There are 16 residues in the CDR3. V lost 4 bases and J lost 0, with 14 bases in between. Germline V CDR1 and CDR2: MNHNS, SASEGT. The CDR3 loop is CASSAPGSLSTDTQYF. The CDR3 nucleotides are TGTGCCAGCAGTGCCCCAGGCTCGCTCAGCACAGATACGCAGTATTTT.

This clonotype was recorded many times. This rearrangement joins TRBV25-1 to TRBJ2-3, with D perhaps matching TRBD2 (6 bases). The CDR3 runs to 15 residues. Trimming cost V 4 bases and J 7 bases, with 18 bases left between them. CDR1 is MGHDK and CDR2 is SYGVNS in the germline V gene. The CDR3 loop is CASSAPGWGLNTQYF. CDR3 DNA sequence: TGTGCCAGCAGTGCACCAGGGTGGGGACTCAATACGCAGTATTTT.

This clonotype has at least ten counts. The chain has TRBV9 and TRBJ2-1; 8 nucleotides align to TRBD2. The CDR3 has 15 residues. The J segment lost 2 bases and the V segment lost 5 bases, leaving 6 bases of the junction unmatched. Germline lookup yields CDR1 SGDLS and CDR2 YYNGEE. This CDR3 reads CASRRAGGPYNEQFF. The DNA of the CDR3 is TGTGCCAGCAGGCGTGCGGGGGGCCCCTACAATGAGCAGTTCTTC.

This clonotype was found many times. As DNA, the CDR3 is TGCAGTGCTAGGAGGGACAGGGGCAAATACGAGCAGTACTTC. It codes for CSARRDRGKYEQYF. The rearrangement uses TRBV20-1 and TRBJ2-7, with 10 nucleotides matching TRBD1. The ends lost 3 bases at V and 4 bases at J; junction bases unmatched: 6. The CDR3 loop spans 14 amino acids. CDR1 is DFQATT, CDR2 SNEGSKA, per germline (reference sequence).